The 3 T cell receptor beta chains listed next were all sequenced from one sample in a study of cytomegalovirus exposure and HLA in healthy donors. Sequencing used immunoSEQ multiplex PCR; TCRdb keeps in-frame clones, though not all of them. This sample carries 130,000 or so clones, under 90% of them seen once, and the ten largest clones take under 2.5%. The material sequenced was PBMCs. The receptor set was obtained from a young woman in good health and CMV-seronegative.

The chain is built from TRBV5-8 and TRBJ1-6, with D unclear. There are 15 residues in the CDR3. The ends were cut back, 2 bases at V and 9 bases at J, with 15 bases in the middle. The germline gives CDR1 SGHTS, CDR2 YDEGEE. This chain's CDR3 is CASSFGNAQSSPLHF. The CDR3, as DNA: TGTGCCAGCAGCTTCGGTAACGCCCAAAGTTCACCCCTCCACTTT.

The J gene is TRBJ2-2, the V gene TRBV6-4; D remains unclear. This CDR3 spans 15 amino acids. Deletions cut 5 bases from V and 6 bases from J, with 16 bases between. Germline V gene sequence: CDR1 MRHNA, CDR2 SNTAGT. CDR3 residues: CASSTTSRSPGELFF. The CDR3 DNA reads TGTGCCAGCAGTACGACATCCCGCTCCCCCGGGGAGCTGTTTTTT.

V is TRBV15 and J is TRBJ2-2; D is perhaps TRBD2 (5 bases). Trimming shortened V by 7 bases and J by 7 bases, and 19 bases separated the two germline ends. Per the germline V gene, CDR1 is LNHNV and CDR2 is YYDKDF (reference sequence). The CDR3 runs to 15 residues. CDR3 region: CATKFSRRLDGELFF. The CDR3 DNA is TGTGCCACCAAGTTTTCCCGGAGGTTAGACGGGGAGCTGTTTTTT.